Listed here are 15 T cell receptor beta chains from one sample, sequenced in a study of identical twins. Each CDR3 protein is one row after TCRdb ran MiXCR on the 5' RACE reads. Here the sample spans approximately 670,000 distinct CDR3 sequences, approximately 6.1% being singletons. The sample was naive T cells sorted from blood. These receptors were obtained from a man aged 18 to 29 in good health.

This clonotype has at least ten counts. This rearrangement joins TRBV20-1 to TRBJ2-7, with D perhaps matching TRBD1 or TRBD2 (5 bases each). V was trimmed by 0 bases and J by 2 bases, leaving 8 bases between them. The CDR3 has 13 amino acids. Germline V CDR1 and CDR2: DFQATT, SNEGSKA (reference sequence). CDR3 bases: TGCAGTGCTAGAGATCTGGGGGCCTACGAGCAGTACGTC. It encodes CSARDLGAYEQYV.

This clonotype was seen many times. The V gene is TRBV9, the J gene TRBJ2-3; D is uncertain. Looked up from germline, CDR1 is SGDLS and CDR2 is YYNGEE. The V end was cut by 1 base, the J end by 4 bases, with 13 bases between. The CDR3 spans 15 residues. CDR3 sequence reads: CASSVLSSWSDTQYF. In DNA, the CDR3 is TGTGCCAGCAGCGTACTTTCTAGTTGGTCAGATACGCAGTATTTT.

The rearrangement links TRBV15 to TRBJ2-7, with no clear D. Trimming removed 3 bases from V and 4 bases from J, with 7 bases in between. Germline CDR1 and CDR2: LNHNV and YYDKDF (reference sequence). The CDR3 runs to 12 residues. In DNA, the CDR3 is TGTGCCACCAGCAGGCCCCCATACGAGCAGTACTTC. Its protein product is CATSRPPYEQYF.

The CDR3 nucleotides read TGTGCCATCAGGCCCCCGTCCCCGGGGACAGATACGCAGTATTTT. Amino acids: CAIRPPSPGTDTQYF. The V and J genes are TRBV10-3 and TRBJ2-3; D is possibly TRBD2 (5 bases). CDR3 length: 15 amino acids. Germline CDR1 reads ENHRY; CDR2 reads SYGVKD. The V and J ends lost 6 bases and 3 bases respectively, with 16 bases between them.

This clonotype was detected a few times. The chain uses TRBV29-1 and TRBJ2-5; D is possibly TRBD1 (5 bases). The V and J ends lost 1 base and 5 bases respectively, with 8 bases between them. Germline V gene lookup returns CDR1 SQVTM and CDR2 ANQGSEA. CDR3 length: 12 amino acids. The CDR3 DNA is TGCAGCGTTGAAGTCCCAGGGGAGACCCAGTACTTC. Its protein is CSVEVPGETQYF.

This clonotype has ten or more counts. CDR3 coding DNA: TGTGCCAGCAGCTTAGCCCCGACAGCCTCTGGGGCCAACGTCCTGACTTTC. Its translation is CASSLAPTASGANVLTF. J is TRBJ2-6 and V is TRBV11-2, with D perhaps TRBD1 (5 bases). Trimming removed 1 base from V and 0 bases from J, with 10 bases in between. Germline CDR1 is SGHAT and CDR2 is FQNNGV. The CDR3 has 17 residues.

This clonotype occurred many times. The rearrangement uses TRBV10-3 and TRBJ2-7; 11 bases line up with TRBD2. Per the germline V gene, CDR1 is ENHRY and CDR2 is SYGVKD. The CDR3 totals 18 residues. Trimming at V came to 2 bases and at J to 0 bases, leaving 9 bases not matched to a gene. The CDR3 region is CAISEAPSGRPLSYEQYF. CDR3 nucleotides: TGTGCCATCAGTGAGGCCCCTAGCGGGAGGCCTCTCTCCTACGAGCAGTACTTC.

This clonotype was seen repeatedly, ten times or more. This chain links TRBV5-1 with TRBJ2-1; D not certain. The CDR3 loop spans 13 amino acids. V lost 0 bases and J 9 bases, leaving 10 bases between the germline ends. Germline V gives CDR1 SGHRS, CDR2 YFSETQ. The CDR3 sequence: CASSLEAKGEQFF. The CDR3 coding sequence is TGCGCCAGCAGCTTGGAGGCAAAGGGTGAGCAGTTCTTC. The entire variable domain, with the rest obtained from reference TRBV5-1 and TRBJ2-1, is as follows: KAGVTQTPRYLIKTRGQQVTLSCSPISGHRSVSWYQQTPGQGLQFLFEYFSETQRNKGNFPGRFSGRQFSNSRSEMNVSTLELGDSALYLCASSLEAKGEQFFGPGTRLTVL.

For this clonotype: This may stem from a read error, because a much larger clone lies one nucleotide away. Because the CDR3 is missing its conserved closing phenylalanine or tryptophan, this is likely a read error. V gene TRBV10-1 combines with J gene TRBJ1-1; D is uncertain. Germline CDR1 and CDR2: WNHNN and SYGVQD (reference sequence). V gave up 7 bases and J gave up 4 bases, with 10 bases separating them. The CDR3 extends over 12 amino acids. CDR3 coding DNA: TGCGCCAGCAATAAGTTGGGCACTGAAGCTTTCTGT. Protein: CASNKLGTEAFC.

The chain is built from TRBV27 and TRBJ2-1, with 8 bases matching TRBD2. The trim removed 3 bases at V and 7 bases at J, leaving 11 bases unmatched. Germline V gives CDR1 MNHEY, CDR2 SMNVEV (reference sequence). The CDR3 is 16 amino acids. This CDR3 is CASSFSTSGVRNEQFF. The CDR3 nucleotides read TGTGCCAGCAGTTTTTCTACTAGCGGAGTGCGAAATGAGCAGTTCTTC.

The rearrangement uses TRBV5-6 and TRBJ1-2; 7 bases fit TRBD1. J was trimmed by 8 bases and V by 3 bases; bases with no gene match: 16. Per the germline V gene, CDR1 is SGHDT and CDR2 is YYEEEE. CDR3 size: 16 residues. The CDR3 is CASSYRLATGTGGYTF. The CDR3 DNA sequence: TGTGCCAGCAGCTACCGTCTGGCGACAGGGACTGGCGGCTACACCTTC. Full variable domain (remainder filled in from reference TRBV5-6 and TRBJ1-2): DAGVTQSPTHLIKTRGQQVTLRCSPKSGHDTVSWYQQALGQGPQFIFQYYEEEERQRGNFPDRFSGHQFPNYSSELNVNALLLGDSALYLCASSYRLATGTGGYTFGSGTRLTVV.

This clonotype was counted many times. The CDR3 region is CATSRPPGLADHNEQFF. As DNA, the CDR3 is TGTGCCACCAGCCGACCACCGGGACTAGCGGACCACAATGAGCAGTTCTTC. The chain uses TRBV24-1 and TRBJ2-1; 11 nucleotides align to TRBD2. Trimming took 7 bases from V and 5 from J; bases not matched to a gene: 12. The CDR3 totals 17 residues. Per the germline V gene, CDR1 is KGHDR and CDR2 is SFDVKD.

Here the CDR3 reads CASSQVSQGRWTGELFF. In DNA, the CDR3 is TGTGCCAGCAGCCAAGTATCGCAGGGTCGTTGGACCGGGGAGCTGTTTTTT. This chain links TRBV3-1 with TRBJ2-2, with D possibly TRBD1 on 5 matching bases. Germline CDR1 is LGHDT and CDR2 is YNNKEL (reference sequence). The V end lost 1 base, the J end lost 5 bases, and 17 bases lay between the germline ends. This CDR3 spans 17 amino acids. Full variable domain (outside the CDR3, taken from reference TRBV3-1 and TRBJ2-2): DTAVSQTPKYLVTQMGNDKSIKCEQNLGHDTMYWYKQDSKKFLKIMFSYNNKELIINETVPNRFSPKSPDKAHLNLHINSLELGDSAVYFCASSQVSQGRWTGELFFGEGSRLTVL.

A word on this clonotype: A clone one base away is much larger, so this may be a read error. The chain carries TRBV20-1 and TRBJ2-2; D gene unclear. CDR1 and CDR2 (germline): DFQATT, SNEGSKA (reference sequence). V was shortened by 4 bases and J by 1 base, with 4 bases between the two germline ends. CDR3 size: 12 residues. The CDR3 region has the DNA TGCAGTGCTATGGGGAACACCGGGGAGCTGTTTTTT. Its protein product is CSAMGNTGELFF.

The rearrangement links TRBV28 to TRBJ1-1; TRBD1 aligns across 7 bases. The junction had 6 bases not matched to a gene; V was cut back by 3 bases and J by 2 bases. The CDR3 spans 15 residues. CDR1 and CDR2 from the germline V gene are MDHEN and SYDVKM. The CDR3 loop is CASSFHDRANTEAFF. The CDR3 DNA sequence: TGTGCCAGCAGTTTTCACGACAGGGCCAACACTGAAGCTTTCTTT.